This TCR beta chain was captured by sequencing in a study of tumor-infiltrating lymphocytes in localized non-small cell lung cancer. Repertoires were generated with immunoSEQ multiplex PCR, while TCRdb's copy carries only in-frame clones and drops some. The sample lists 11,000 to 15,000 clones; roughly four fifths were seen once. The CDR3 is 11 residues long. Germline CDR1 is MDHEN and CDR2 is SYDVKM. Deletions cut 6 bases from V and 4 bases from J, with 6 bases between. This TCR was recovered from a human donor with non-small cell lung cancer. V and J are TRBV28 and TRBJ1-1; no definite D call. The specimen was lung tumor tissue. CDR3 loop: CASRFFTEAFF. The CDR3 DNA reads TGTGCCAGCAGGTTTTTCACTGAAGCTTTCTTT.